The sequence of this T cell receptor beta chain was determined in a study of T cell responses to AZD1222 COVID-19 vaccine. The length of the CDR3 is 16 residues. Germline assignment: CDR1 SGHRS and CDR2 YFSETQ. Germline trimming cut 7 bases from V and 8 bases from J; bases unmatched to any gene: 15. The table came from immunoSEQ multiplex PCR; TCRdb's copy has only in-frame clones and leaves some out. The data contain some 100,000 clones, over 75% of them singletons. The rearrangement uses TRBV5-1 and TRBJ2-1, with TRBD2 matching 10 bases. The material was peripheral blood, obtained on day 0 of AZD1222 vaccination. This clonotype was obtained from an adult in good health. The CDR3 reads CASGVGNSGRPDEQFF. The CDR3 DNA reads TGCGCCAGCGGGGTCGGGAATAGCGGGAGGCCCGATGAGCAGTTCTTC.